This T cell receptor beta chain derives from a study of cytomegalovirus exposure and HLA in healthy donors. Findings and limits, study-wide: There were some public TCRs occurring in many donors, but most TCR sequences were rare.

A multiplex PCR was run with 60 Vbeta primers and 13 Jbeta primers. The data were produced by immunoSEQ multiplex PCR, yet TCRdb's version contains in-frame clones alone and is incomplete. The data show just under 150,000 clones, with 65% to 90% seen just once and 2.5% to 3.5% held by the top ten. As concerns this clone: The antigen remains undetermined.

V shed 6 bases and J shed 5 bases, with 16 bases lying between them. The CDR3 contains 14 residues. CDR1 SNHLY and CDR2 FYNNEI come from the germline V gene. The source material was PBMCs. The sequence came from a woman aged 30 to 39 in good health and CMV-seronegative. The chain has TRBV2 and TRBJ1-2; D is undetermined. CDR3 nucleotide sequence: TGTGCCAGCAGCTATTATTCGACTATGTATGGCTACACCTTC. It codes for CASSYYSTMYGYTF.